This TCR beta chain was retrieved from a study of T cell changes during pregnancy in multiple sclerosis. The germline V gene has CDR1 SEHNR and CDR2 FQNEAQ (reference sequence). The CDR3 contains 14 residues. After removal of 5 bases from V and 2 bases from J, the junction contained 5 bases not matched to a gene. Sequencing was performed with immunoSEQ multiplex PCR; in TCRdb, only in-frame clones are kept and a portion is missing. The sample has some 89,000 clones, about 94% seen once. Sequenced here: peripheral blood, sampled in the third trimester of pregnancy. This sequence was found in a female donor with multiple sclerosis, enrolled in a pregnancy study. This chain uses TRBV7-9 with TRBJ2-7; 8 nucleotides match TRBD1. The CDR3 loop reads CASSGRDRPYEQYF. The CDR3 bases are TGTGCCAGCAGCGGGCGGGACAGGCCCTACGAGCAGTACTTC.